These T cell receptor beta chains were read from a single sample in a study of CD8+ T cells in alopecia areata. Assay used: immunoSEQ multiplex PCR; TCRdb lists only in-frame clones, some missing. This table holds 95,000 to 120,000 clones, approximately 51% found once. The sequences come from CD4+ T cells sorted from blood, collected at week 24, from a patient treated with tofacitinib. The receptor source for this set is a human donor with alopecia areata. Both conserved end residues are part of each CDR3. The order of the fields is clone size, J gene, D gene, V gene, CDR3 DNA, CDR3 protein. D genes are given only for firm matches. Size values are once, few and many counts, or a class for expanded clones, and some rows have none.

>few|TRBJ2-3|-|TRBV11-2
TGTGCCAGCAGCTTACTGTGGGACCCGGGTACGCAGTATTTT
CASSLLWDPGTQYF
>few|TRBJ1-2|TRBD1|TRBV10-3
TGTGCCATCAGTGCGGGACAGGATCAAGGCTACACCTTC
CAISAGQDQGYTF
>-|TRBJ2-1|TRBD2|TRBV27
TGTGCCAGTCGCGGGGGGGCTTACTACAATGAGCAGTTCTTC
CASRGGAYYNEQFF
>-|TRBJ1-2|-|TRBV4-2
TGTGCCAGCAGCCAAGAGGGGACGGACTCCTATGGCTACACCTTC
CASSQEGTDSYGYTF
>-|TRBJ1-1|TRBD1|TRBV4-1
TGCGCCAGCAGTTTAGGGACAGTAACCCATGAAGCTTTCTTT
CASSLGTVTHEAFF
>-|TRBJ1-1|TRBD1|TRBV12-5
TGTGCTAGTGGAGGGGGCTTTGGTGAAGCTTTCTTT
CASGGGFGEAFF
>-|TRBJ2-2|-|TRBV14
TGTGCCAGCAGCCTGATTTCCACCGGGGAGCTGTTTTTT
CASSLISTGELFF
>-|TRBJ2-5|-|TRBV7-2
TGTGCCAGCAGCATATCACAGGGGAGGGAGACCCAGTACTTC
CASSISQGRETQYF
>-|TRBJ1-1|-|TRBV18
TGTGCCAGCTCACCTCAAGGACCCAACACTGAAGCTTTCTTT
CASSPQGPNTEAFF
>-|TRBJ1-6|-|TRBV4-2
TGTGCCAGCAGGGGAGGTCCTGACCCTAATTCACCCCTCCACTTT
CASRGGPDPNSPLHF
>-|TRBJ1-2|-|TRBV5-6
TGTGCCAGCAGCTTGACAACAGGCTACACCTTC
CASSLTTGYTF
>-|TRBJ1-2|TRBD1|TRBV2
TGTGCCAGCAGTGTGGGACAGGAGATCTATGGCTACACCTTC
CASSVGQEIYGYTF
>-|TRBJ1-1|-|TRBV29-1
TGCAGCGTTGATGGGGGGTCAGGGGCTCGAGGTGCGGCTTTCTTT
CSVDGGSGARGAAFF
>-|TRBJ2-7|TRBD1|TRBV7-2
TGTGCCAGCAGCTCCGACAGGGGGCGAGTGTACGAGCAGTACTTC
CASSSDRGRVYEQYF
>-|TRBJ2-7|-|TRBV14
TGTGCCAGCAGCCAAGACGGGGCAGGGGTAACCTACGAGCAGTACTTC
CASSQDGAGVTYEQYF
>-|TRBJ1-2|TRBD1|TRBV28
TGTGCCAGCAGTGCTCCGGGACAGGGGGAGGGCTACACCTTC
CASSAPGQGEGYTF
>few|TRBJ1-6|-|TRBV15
TGTGCCACCAGCAGAGTCGTGGGCTTAGGATCACCCCTCCACTTT
CATSRVVGLGSPLHF
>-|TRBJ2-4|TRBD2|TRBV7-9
TGTGCCAGCAGCGCCCGGGGACTAGCGGAAAACATTCAGTACTTC
CASSARGLAENIQYF
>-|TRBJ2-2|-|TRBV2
TGTGCCAGCACCGCTAGGGCGATGAACACCGGGGAGCTGTTTTTT
CASTARAMNTGELFF
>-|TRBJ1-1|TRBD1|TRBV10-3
TGTGCCATCAGTTTGACAGGGGTCACTGAAGCTTTCTTT
CAISLTGVTEAFF
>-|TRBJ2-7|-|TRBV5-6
TGTGCCAGCAGCCTGACTGACGAGCAGTACTTC
CASSLTDEQYF
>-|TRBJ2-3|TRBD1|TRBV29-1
TGCAGCGTAGGCCGACAGGGGGGGGCAGATACGCAGTATTTT
CSVGRQGGADTQYF
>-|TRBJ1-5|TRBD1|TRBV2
TGTGCCAGCAGTGAAGGAGGGGGCAGCAATCAGCCCCAGCATTTT
CASSEGGGSNQPQHF
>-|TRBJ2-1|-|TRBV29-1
TGCAGCGCCCGACAGGGGAGGGGCTATGAGCAGTTCTTC
CSARQGRGYEQFF
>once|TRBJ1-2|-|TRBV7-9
TGTGCCAGCAGCCCAGGTGAAGGGCCCTATGGCTACACCTTC
CASSPGEGPYGYTF